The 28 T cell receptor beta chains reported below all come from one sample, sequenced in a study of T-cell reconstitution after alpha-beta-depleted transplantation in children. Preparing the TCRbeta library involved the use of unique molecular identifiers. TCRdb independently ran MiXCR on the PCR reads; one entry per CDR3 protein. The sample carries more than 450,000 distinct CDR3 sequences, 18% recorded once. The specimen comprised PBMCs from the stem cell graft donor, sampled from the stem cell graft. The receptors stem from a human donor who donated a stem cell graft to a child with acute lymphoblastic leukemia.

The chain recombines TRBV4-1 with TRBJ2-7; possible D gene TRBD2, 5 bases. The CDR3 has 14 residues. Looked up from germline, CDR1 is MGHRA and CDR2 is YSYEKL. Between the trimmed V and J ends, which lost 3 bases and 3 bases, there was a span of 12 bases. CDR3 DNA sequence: TGCGCCAGCAGCCAGGGCGTCGAGGGCTACGAGCAGTACTTC. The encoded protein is CASSQGVEGYEQYF.

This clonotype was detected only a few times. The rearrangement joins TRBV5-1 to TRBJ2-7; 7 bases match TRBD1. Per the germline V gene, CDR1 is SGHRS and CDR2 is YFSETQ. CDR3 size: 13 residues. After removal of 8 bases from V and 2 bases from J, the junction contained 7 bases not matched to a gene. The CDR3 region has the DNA TGCGCCAGTTCGGACAGGATTACCTACGAGCAGTACTTC. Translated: CASSDRITYEQYF.

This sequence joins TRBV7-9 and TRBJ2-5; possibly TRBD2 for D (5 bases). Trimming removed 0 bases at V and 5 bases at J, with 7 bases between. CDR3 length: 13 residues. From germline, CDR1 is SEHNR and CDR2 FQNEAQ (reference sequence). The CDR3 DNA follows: TGTGCCAGCAGCTTAGCGAGGGTTGAGACCCAGTACTTC. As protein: CASSLARVETQYF.

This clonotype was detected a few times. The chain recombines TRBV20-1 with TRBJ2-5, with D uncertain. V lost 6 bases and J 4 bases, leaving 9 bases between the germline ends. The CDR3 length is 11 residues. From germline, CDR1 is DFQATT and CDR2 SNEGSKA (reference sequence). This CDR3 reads CSAFTIETQYF. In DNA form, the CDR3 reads TGCAGTGCCTTCACGATAGAGACCCAGTACTTC.

CDR3 residues: CASNEGGANQPQHF. The CDR3 DNA reads as TGCGCCAGCAACGAGGGGGGGGCCAATCAGCCCCAGCATTTT. The chain links TRBV4-1 to TRBJ1-5, with a tentative D call TRBD1 (6 bases). The CDR3 has 14 residues. Germline-derived CDR1 and CDR2 are MGHRA and YSYEKL. Between the trimmed V and J ends, which lost 7 bases and 3 bases, there was a span of 13 bases.

CDR3: CASSQVPPLAGVGNEQFF. The DNA for the CDR3 is TGTGCCAGCAGCCAAGTCCCCCCCCTAGCGGGAGTAGGCAATGAGCAGTTCTTC. V usage is TRBV3-1 and J usage is TRBJ2-1; the match to TRBD2 covers 10 bases. Trimming removed 1 base from V and 6 bases from J; junction bases left unmatched: 12. Germline V CDR1 and CDR2: LGHDT, YNNKEL (reference sequence). The CDR3 is made up of 18 amino acids.

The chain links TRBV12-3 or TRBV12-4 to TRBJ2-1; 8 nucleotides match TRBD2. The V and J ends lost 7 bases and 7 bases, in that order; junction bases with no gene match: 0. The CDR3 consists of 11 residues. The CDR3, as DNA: TGTGCCAGCACGGGGGGGAATGAGCAGTTCTTC. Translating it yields CASTGGNEQFF.

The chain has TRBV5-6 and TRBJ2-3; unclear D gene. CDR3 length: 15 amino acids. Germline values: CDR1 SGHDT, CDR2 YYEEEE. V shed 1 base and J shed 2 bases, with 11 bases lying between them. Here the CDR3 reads CASSLTQRYTDTQYF. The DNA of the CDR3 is TGTGCCAGCAGCTTGACCCAGCGATACACAGATACGCAGTATTTT.

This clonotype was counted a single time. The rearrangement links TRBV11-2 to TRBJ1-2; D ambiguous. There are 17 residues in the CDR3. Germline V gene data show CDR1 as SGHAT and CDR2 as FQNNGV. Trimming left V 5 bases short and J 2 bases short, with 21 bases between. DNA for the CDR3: TGTGCCAGCAGCCGCACCCGTGAAGGGATGGGGAACTATGGCTACACCTTC. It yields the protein CASSRTREGMGNYGYTF.

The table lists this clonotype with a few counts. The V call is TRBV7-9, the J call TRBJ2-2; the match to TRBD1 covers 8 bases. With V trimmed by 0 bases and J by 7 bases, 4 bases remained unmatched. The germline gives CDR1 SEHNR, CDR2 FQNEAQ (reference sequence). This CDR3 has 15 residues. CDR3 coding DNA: TGTGCCAGCAGCTTAGCGGACAGGGAGAGCGGGGAGCTGTTTTTT. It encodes CASSLADRESGELFF. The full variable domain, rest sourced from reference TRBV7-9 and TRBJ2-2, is DTGVSQNPRHKITKRGQNVTFRCDPISEHNRLYWYRQTLGQGPEFLTYFQNEAQLEKSRLLSDRFSAERPKGSFSTLEIQRTEQGDSAMYLCASSLADRESGELFFGEGSRLTVL.

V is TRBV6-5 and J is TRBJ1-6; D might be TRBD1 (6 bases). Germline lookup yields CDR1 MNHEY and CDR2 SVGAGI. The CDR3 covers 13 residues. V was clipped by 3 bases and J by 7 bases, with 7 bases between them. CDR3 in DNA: TGTGCCAGCAGTTATACAGGGAATTCACCCCTCCACTTT. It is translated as CASSYTGNSPLHF.

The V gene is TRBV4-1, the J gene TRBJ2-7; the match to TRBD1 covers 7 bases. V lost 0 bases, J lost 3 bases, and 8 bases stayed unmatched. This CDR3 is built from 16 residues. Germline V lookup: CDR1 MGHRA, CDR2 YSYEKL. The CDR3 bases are TGCGCCAGCAGCCAAGATTCCGTCGGGACAGTCTACGAGCAGTACTTC. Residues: CASSQDSVGTVYEQYF.

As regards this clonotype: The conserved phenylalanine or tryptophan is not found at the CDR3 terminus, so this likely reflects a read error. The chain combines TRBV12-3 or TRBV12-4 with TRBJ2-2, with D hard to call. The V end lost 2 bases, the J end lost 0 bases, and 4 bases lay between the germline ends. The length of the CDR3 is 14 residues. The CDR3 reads CASSLLSNTGELFL. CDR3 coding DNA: TGTGCCAGCAGTTTACTGTCGAACACCGGGGAGCTGTTTCTT.

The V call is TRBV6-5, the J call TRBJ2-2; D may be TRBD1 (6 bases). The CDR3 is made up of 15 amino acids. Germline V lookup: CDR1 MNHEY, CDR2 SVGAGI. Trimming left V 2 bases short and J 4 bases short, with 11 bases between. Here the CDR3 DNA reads TGTGCCAGCAGTTACAGGCAGGGGCCCACCGGGGAGCTGTTTTTT. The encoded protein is CASSYRQGPTGELFF.

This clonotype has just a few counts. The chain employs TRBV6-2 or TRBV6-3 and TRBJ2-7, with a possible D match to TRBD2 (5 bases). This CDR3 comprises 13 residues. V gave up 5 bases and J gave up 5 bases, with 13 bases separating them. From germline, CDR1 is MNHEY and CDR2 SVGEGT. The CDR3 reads CASSRRVGDEQYF. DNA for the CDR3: TGTGCCAGCAGTAGGAGAGTCGGGGACGAGCAGTACTTC.

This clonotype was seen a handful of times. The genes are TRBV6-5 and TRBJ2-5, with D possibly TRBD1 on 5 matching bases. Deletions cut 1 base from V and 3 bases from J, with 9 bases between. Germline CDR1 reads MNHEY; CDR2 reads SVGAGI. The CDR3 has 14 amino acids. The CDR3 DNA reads TGTGCCAGCAGTTACTGGCAGGGTAAAGAGACCCAGTACTTC. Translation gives CASSYWQGKETQYF.

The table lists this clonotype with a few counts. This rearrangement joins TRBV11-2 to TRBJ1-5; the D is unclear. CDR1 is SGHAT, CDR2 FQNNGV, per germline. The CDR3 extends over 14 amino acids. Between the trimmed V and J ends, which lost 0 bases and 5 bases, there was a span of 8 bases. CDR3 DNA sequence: TGTGCCAGCAGCTTAGATATGGGTGATCAGCCCCAGCATTTT. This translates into CASSLDMGDQPQHF.

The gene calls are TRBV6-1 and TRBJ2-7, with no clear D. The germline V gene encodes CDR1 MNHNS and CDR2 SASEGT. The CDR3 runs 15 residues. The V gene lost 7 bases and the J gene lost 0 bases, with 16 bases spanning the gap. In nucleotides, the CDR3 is TGTGCCAGCATCCGGTTCGGGTCGAGCTCCTACGAGCAGTACTTC. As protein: CASIRFGSSSYEQYF.

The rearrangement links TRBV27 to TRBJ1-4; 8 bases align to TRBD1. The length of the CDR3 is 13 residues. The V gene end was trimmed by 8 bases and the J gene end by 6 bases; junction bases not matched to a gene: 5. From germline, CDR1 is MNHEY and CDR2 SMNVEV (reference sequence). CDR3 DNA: TGTGCCAGCCGGGACAGGCTATATGAAAAACTGTTTTTT. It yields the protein CASRDRLYEKLFF.

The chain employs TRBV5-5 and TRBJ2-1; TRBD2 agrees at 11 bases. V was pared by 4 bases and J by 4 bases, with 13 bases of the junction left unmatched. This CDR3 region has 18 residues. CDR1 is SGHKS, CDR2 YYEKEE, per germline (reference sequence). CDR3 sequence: CASSLAPPGLAEYNEQFF. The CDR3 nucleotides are TGTGCCAGCAGCCTGGCCCCACCGGGACTAGCGGAGTACAATGAGCAGTTCTTC.

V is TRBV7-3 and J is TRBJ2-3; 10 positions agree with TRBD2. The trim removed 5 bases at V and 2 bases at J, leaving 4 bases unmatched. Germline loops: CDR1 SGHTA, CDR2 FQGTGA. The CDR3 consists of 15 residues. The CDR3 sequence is CASSLLAGDTDTQYF. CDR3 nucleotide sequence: TGTGCCAGCAGCCTCCTAGCGGGAGACACAGATACGCAGTATTTT.

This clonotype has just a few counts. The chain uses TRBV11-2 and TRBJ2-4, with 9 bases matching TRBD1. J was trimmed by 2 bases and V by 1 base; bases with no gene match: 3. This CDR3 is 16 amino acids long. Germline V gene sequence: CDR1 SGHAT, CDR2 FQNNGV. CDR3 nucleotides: TGTGCCAGCAGCTTAGTAGGACAGGGGACCAAAAACATTCAGTACTTC. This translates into CASSLVGQGTKNIQYF.

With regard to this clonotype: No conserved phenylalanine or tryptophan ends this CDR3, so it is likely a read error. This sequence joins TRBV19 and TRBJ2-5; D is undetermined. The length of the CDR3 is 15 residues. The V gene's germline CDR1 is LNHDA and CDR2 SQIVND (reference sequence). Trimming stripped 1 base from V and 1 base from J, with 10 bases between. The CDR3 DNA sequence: TGTGCCAGTAGTATAGGGGCAGCAGCCCAAGAGACCCAGTACTTG. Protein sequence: CASSIGAAAQETQYL.

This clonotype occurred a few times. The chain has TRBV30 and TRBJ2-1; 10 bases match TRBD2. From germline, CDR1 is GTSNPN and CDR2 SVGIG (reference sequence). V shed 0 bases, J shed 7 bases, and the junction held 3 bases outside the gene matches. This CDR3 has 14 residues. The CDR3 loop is CAWSVLAGGNEQFF. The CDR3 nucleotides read TGTGCCTGGAGTGTTTTAGCGGGAGGTAATGAGCAGTTCTTC.

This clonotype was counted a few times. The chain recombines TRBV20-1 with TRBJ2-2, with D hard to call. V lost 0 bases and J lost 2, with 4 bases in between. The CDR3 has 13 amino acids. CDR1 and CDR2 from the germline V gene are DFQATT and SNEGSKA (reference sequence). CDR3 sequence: CSAREINTGELFF. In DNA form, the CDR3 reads TGCAGTGCTAGAGAGATTAACACCGGGGAGCTGTTTTTT.

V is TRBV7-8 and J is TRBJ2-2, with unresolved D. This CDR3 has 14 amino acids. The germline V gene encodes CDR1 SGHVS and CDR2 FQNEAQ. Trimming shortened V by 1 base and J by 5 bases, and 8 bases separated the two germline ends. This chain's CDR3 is CASSLEPPTGELFF. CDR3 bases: TGTGCCAGCAGCTTAGAGCCGCCGACCGGGGAGCTGTTTTTT.

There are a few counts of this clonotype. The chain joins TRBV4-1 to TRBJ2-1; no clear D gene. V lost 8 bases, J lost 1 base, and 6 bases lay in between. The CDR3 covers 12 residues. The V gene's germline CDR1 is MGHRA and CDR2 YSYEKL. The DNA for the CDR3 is TGCGCCAGCCACTCTTCCTACAATGAGCAGTTCTTC. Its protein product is CASHSSYNEQFF.

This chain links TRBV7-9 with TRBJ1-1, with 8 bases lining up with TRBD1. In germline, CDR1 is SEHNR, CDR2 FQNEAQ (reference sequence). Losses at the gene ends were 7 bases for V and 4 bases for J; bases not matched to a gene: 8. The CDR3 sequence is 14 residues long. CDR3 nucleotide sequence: TGTGCCAGCATCTCCACAGGGGGAGCCACTGAAGCTTTCTTT. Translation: CASISTGGATEAFF.